These 28 T cell receptor beta chains were all obtained from the same sample, sequenced in a study of blood T cell repertoires in COVID-19. The repertoire was sequenced with immunoSEQ multiplex PCR; TCRdb's copy has only in-frame clones and lacks some. This sample has about 220,000 clones, with roughly 84% found just once. The sequencing sample was made of peripheral blood. The receptor source for this set is a woman aged 60-75 years who had recovered from COVID-19.

As for this clone: Other DNA sequences of this sample code for an identical CDR3. This sequence joins TRBV13 and TRBJ2-7; a weak D match, TRBD1 (5 bases). The CDR3 consists of 12 residues. Germline V CDR1 and CDR2: PRHDT, FYEKMQ (reference sequence). Trimming removed 2 bases at V and 4 bases at J, with 6 bases between. Here the CDR3 reads CASSLRGYEQYF. The CDR3 nucleotides are TGTGCCAGCAGCTTAAGGGGTTACGAGCAGTACTTC. Variable domain in full (rest from reference TRBV13 and TRBJ2-7): AAGVIQSPRHLIKEKRETATLKCYPIPRHDTVYWYQQGPGQDPQFLISFYEKMQSDKGSIPDRFSAQQFSDYHSELNMSSLELGDSALYFCASSLRGYEQYFGPGTRLTVT.

CDR3 in amino acids: CASSPPGWASGNTIYF. The CDR3 DNA is TGTGCCAGCTCACCGCCGGGATGGGCATCCGGAAACACCATATATTTT. The chain carries TRBV18 and TRBJ1-3; D unresolved. This CDR3 is built from 16 residues. Germline V gene sequence: CDR1 KGHSH, CDR2 LQKENI. Trimming pared 3 bases from V and 4 bases from J, leaving 16 bases between.

The CDR3 sequence: CASNVQGLNTEAFF. CDR3 nucleotide sequence: TGTGCCAGCAACGTACAGGGGCTGAACACTGAAGCTTTCTTT. The gene calls are TRBV6-6 and TRBJ1-1; 7 nucleotides align to TRBD1. Germline V lookup: CDR1 MNHNY, CDR2 SVGAGI (reference sequence). The CDR3 runs to 14 residues. Trimming took 7 bases from V and 0 from J; bases not matched to a gene: 5.

Only a few counts were recorded for this clone. The J gene is TRBJ2-5, the V gene TRBV18; D remains unclear. Trimming removed 0 bases at V and 4 bases at J, with 3 bases between. The CDR3 is 12 residues long. Germline V gene sequence: CDR1 KGHSH, CDR2 LQKENI. CDR3 bases: TGTGCCAGCTCACCACCCGGAGAGACCCAGTACTTC. Amino acid sequence: CASSPPGETQYF.

A single count supports this clone. The sample carries other DNA sequences with the same CDR3. The chain carries TRBV30 and TRBJ2-7; D possibly corresponds to TRBD2 (5 bases). V was clipped by 5 bases and J by 3 bases, with 20 bases between them. Germline CDR1 is GTSNPN and CDR2 is SVGIG (reference sequence). This CDR3 region has 15 residues. The CDR3 DNA sequence: TGTGCCTGGTCCCAATGGTCCAACCGGGGCTACGAGCAGTACTTC. Its protein is CAWSQWSNRGYEQYF.

The chain combines TRBV6-5 with TRBJ1-5; TRBD1 is a possible D gene (6 bases). Trimming pared 6 bases from V and 6 bases from J, leaving 12 bases between. Germline-derived CDR1 and CDR2 are MNHEY and SVGAGI. The CDR3 length is 13 residues. The DNA for the CDR3 is TGTGCCAGCAGCCAGGGGAGGGGTCAGCCCCAGCATTTT. Protein product: CASSQGRGQPQHF.

The gene calls are TRBV7-9 and TRBJ1-2, with 7 nucleotides matching TRBD1. Germline CDR1 is SEHNR and CDR2 is FQNEAQ (reference sequence). The junction had 7 bases not matched to a gene; V was cut back by 4 bases and J by 2 bases. CDR3 length: 15 amino acids. The CDR3 DNA follows: TGTGCCAGCAGCTCCGGGACAGAACTAAACTATGGCTACACCTTC. Residues: CASSSGTELNYGYTF.

The chain carries TRBV4-1 and TRBJ2-5, with D possibly TRBD2 on 5 matching bases. The V and J ends lost 4 bases and 1 base respectively, with 16 bases between them. CDR1 MGHRA and CDR2 YSYEKL come from the germline V gene. The CDR3 spans 16 residues. In DNA form, the CDR3 reads TGCGCCAGCAGCCCCGCGGCGGGTACCTTCCAAGAGACCCAGTACTTC. This sequence encodes CASSPAAGTFQETQYF.

This clone turned up a few times. The V gene is TRBV5-4, the J gene TRBJ1-4; D is unclear. From germline, CDR1 is SGHNT and CDR2 YYREEE (reference sequence). There are 14 residues in the CDR3. V lost 4 bases and J lost 8, with 15 bases in between. Written as DNA, the CDR3 is TGTGCCAGCAGCCCTACCAGGCGCGGGGAAAAACTGTTTTTT. Translated, it gives CASSPTRRGEKLFF.

This clone showed up many times. The genes are TRBV20-1 and TRBJ2-1; 7 nucleotides align to TRBD2. V was pared by 3 bases and J by 7 bases, with 9 bases of the junction left unmatched. CDR1 is DFQATT, CDR2 SNEGSKA, per germline (reference sequence). The CDR3 loop spans 14 amino acids. The CDR3 DNA is TGCAGTGCTAGTGTCCCTAGCGGCCAAAATGAGCAGTTCTTC. Its protein product is CSASVPSGQNEQFF.

The rearrangement uses TRBV7-2 and TRBJ1-3; no clear D gene. Germline CDR1 and CDR2: SGHTA and FQGNSA. The CDR3 is 14 amino acids. V lost 2 bases and J lost 0, with 5 bases in between. CDR3 loop: CASSLTSSGNTIYF. The CDR3 DNA reads as TGTGCCAGCAGCTTAACTAGCTCTGGAAACACCATATATTTT.

The rearrangement links TRBV9 to TRBJ2-1; 10 bases are shared with TRBD2. The CDR3 is 17 amino acids. J lost 7 bases, V lost 0 bases, and 10 bases had no gene match. Germline CDR1 reads SGDLS; CDR2 reads YYNGEE. The CDR3 sequence is CASSVAPLAGGSNEQFF. CDR3 DNA: TGTGCCAGCAGCGTAGCCCCCTTAGCGGGGGGCTCTAATGAGCAGTTCTTC.

V usage is TRBV11-3 and J usage is TRBJ2-3, with 13 bases lining up with TRBD2. The V segment lost 2 bases and the J segment 6 bases; nucleotides outside the gene matches: 5. The CDR3 sequence is 16 residues long. Looked up from germline, CDR1 is SGHNT and CDR2 is YENEEA. The CDR3 protein is CASSLTSGGAGDTQYF. CDR3 in DNA: TGTGCCAGCAGCTTAACTAGCGGGGGGGCCGGGGATACGCAGTATTTT.

The V and J genes are TRBV5-4 and TRBJ1-2; possible D gene TRBD1, 5 bases. Trimming took off 1 base at V and 7 bases at J, with 14 bases between the two ends. The CDR3 loop spans 14 amino acids. The V gene's germline CDR1 is SGHNT and CDR2 YYREEE (reference sequence). DNA of the CDR3: TGTGCCAGCAGCTTGTTGGGGGGGAAGGGTGGCTACACCTTC. This sequence encodes CASSLLGGKGGYTF.

J is TRBJ2-1 and V is TRBV6-2 or TRBV6-3; D is uncertain. The CDR3 consists of 12 residues. The V end lost 0 bases, the J end lost 9 bases, and 6 bases lay between the germline ends. Germline V lookup: CDR1 MNHEY, CDR2 SVGEGT. Here the CDR3 DNA reads TGTGCCAGCAGTTACTCGTGGAGTGAGCAGTTCTTC. Translating gives CASSYSWSEQFF.

The gene calls are TRBV18 and TRBJ1-5; 10 bases are shared with TRBD1. The CDR3 length is 15 residues. After removal of 5 bases from V and 5 bases from J, the junction contained 6 bases not matched to a gene. In germline, CDR1 is KGHSH, CDR2 LQKENI. For the CDR3, the DNA is TGTGCCAGCTCAATAGGGACAGGGGCTCATCAGCCCCAGCATTTT. This sequence encodes CASSIGTGAHQPQHF.

J is TRBJ2-2 and V is TRBV7-6, with 7 nucleotides matching TRBD2. The V gene end was trimmed by 2 bases and the J gene end by 5 bases; junction bases not matched to a gene: 11. The CDR3 sequence is 17 residues long. Germline V gene data show CDR1 as SGHVS and CDR2 as FNYEAQ. Here the CDR3 reads CASSLSSPGLITGELFF. CDR3 nucleotide sequence: TGTGCCAGCAGCTTAAGTTCGCCGGGACTAATAACCGGGGAGCTGTTTTTT.

J is TRBJ1-1 and V is TRBV11-1; D call uncertain. This CDR3 is 12 amino acids long. CDR1 and CDR2 (germline): SGHAT, FQDESV (reference sequence). V lost 5 bases and J 0 bases, leaving 4 bases between the germline ends. The chain's CDR3 is CASSLMNTEAFF. CDR3 sequence (DNA): TGTGCCAGCAGCCTAATGAACACTGAAGCTTTCTTT.

The chain carries TRBV7-9 and TRBJ1-2, with TRBD1 matching 7 bases. Germline V gene data show CDR1 as SEHNR and CDR2 as FQNEAQ (reference sequence). The junction had 12 bases not matched to a gene; V was cut back by 5 bases and J by 6 bases. This CDR3 spans 15 amino acids. The CDR3 bases are TGTGCCAGCAGCGCCCGACAGGGTATGGATCATGGCTACACCTTC. As protein: CASSARQGMDHGYTF.

The chain recombines TRBV2 with TRBJ1-1; D uncertain. V was cut by 6 bases and J by 8 bases, with 13 bases left in between. Germline CDR1 is SNHLY and CDR2 is FYNNEI. CDR3 size: 12 residues. The DNA of the CDR3 is TGTGCCAGCAGCGACAACACCGCCGAAGCTTTCTTT. Translating it yields CASSDNTAEAFF.

This chain joins TRBV11-2 and TRBJ1-1; 8 bases match TRBD1. V dropped 4 bases and J dropped 4; count of bases not matched to a gene: 8. The CDR3 runs to 15 residues. In germline, CDR1 is SGHAT, CDR2 FQNNGV. In DNA, the CDR3 is TGTGCCAGCAGCTGGTCAGGGGGCTGGAGCACTGAAGCTTTCTTT. Its protein product is CASSWSGGWSTEAFF. Combining the CDR3 with reference TRBV11-2 and TRBJ1-1 gives the whole variable domain EAGVAQSPRYKIIEKRQSVAFWCNPISGHATLYWYQQILGQGPKLLIQFQNNGVVDDSQLPKDRFSAERLKGVDSTLKIQPAKLEDSAVYLCASSWSGGWSTEAFFGQGTRLTVV.

The rearrangement uses TRBV7-9 and TRBJ2-7; perhaps TRBD1 as D (5 bases). Germline assignment: CDR1 SEHNR and CDR2 FQNEAQ (reference sequence). The CDR3 sequence is 12 residues long. V gave up 1 base and J gave up 6 bases, with 7 bases separating them. CDR3 sequence (DNA): TGTGCCAGCAGCTTAGTTAGGGGCGAGCAGTACTTC. Translating gives CASSLVRGEQYF.

The chain employs TRBV5-1 and TRBJ1-2; D is possibly TRBD1 (5 bases). Trimming left V 0 bases short and J 5 bases short, with 20 bases between. CDR3 length: 17 residues. Germline V gene sequence: CDR1 SGHRS, CDR2 YFSETQ. CDR3 protein: CASSLESGVQGMYGYTF. The CDR3 nucleotides read TGCGCCAGCAGCTTGGAATCTGGCGTGCAGGGCATGTATGGCTACACCTTC.

This clone was observed a single time. The germline gene is not matched at one end of the junction; a read error may be the cause. The V call is TRBV7-7, the J call TRBJ2-7, with D tentatively TRBD2 (6 bases). Germline V gene sequence: CDR1 SSHAT, CDR2 FNYEAQ (reference sequence). This CDR3 spans 22 amino acids. The DNA for the CDR3 is TGTGCTAGCAGCTTAGTGTTATCTACCCAAGACAGCGGGCTACCGCTACACTACGAGCAGTACTTC. Translated: CASSLVLSTQDSGLPLHYEQYF.

J is TRBJ2-2 and V is TRBV3-1 (or the pseudogene TRBV3-2); 14 nucleotides agree with TRBD2. V dropped 4 bases and J dropped 1; count of bases not matched to a gene: 8. Germline CDR1 and CDR2: LGHDT and YNNKEL (reference sequence). The CDR3 consists of 19 residues. CDR3 nucleotide sequence: TGTGCCAGCAGCCGACGGACTAGCGGGGGGAACGTGAACACCGGGGAGCTGTTTTTT. It yields the protein CASSRRTSGGNVNTGELFF.

The sample holds one count of this clone. The chain joins TRBV21-1 to TRBJ1-2; the DNA was not used to check the table's D call, TRBD1. TRBV21-1 is deemed a pseudogene. The CDR3 is made up of 16 amino acids. As DNA, the CDR3 is TGTGCCAGCAGCATTTTACAGGGGTACGTGAACTATGGCTACACCTTC. This sequence encodes CASSILQGYVNYGYTF.

The rearrangement links TRBV7-2 to TRBJ2-5, with D possibly being TRBD2 (6 bases). Germline V lookup: CDR1 SGHTA, CDR2 FQGNSA. V was cut by 7 bases and J by 0 bases, with 18 bases left in between. The CDR3 runs 16 residues. The CDR3 sequence is CASIIGEGEDQETQYF. The CDR3 DNA sequence: TGTGCCAGCATAATCGGGGAAGGGGAGGACCAAGAGACCCAGTACTTC.

In its sample, this clone was seen a few times. J is TRBJ2-7 and V is TRBV28, with TRBD2 matching over 10 bases. Per the germline V gene, CDR1 is MDHEN and CDR2 is SYDVKM. CDR3 size: 15 residues. The junction had 8 bases not matched to a gene; V was cut back by 6 bases and J by 3 bases. CDR3 sequence reads: CASRPSGGTLYEQYF. CDR3 bases: TGTGCCAGCAGGCCTAGCGGGGGCACACTCTACGAGCAGTACTTC.